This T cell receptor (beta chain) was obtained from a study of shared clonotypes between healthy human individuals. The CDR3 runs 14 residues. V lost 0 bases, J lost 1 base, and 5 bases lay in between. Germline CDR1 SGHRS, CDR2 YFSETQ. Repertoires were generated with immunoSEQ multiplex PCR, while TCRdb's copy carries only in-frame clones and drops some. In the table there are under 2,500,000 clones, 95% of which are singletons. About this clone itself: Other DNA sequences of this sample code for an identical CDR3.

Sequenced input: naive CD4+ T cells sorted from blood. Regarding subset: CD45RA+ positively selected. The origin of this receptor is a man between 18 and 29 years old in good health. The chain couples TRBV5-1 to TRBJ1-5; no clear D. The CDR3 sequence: CASSLGGSNQPQHF. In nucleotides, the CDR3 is TGCGCCAGCAGCTTGGGTGGGAGCAATCAGCCCCAGCATTTT.